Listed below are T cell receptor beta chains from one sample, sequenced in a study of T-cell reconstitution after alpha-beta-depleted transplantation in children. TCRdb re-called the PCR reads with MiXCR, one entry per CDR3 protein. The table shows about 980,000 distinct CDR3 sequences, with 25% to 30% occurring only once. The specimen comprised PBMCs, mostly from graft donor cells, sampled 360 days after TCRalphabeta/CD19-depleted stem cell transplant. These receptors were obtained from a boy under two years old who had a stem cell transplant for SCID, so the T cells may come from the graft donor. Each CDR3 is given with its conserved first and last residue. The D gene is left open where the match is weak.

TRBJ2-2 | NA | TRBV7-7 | CASSLGGHTGELFF
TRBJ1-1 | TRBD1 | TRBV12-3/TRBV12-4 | CASSPPTGTPTEAFF
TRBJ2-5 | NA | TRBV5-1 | CASSPGVETQYF
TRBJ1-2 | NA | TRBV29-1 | CRPRGLTGGYTF
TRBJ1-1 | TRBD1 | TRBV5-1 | CASSRDRVGAFF
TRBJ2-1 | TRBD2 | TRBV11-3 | CASSLVSAGGQQFF
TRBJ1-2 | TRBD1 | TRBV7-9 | CASSFWDRTNGYTF
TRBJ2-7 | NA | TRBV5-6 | CASSSYLNRYEQYF
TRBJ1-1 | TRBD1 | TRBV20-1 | CSARGQEAFF
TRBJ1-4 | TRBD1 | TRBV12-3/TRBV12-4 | CASSFPVGQGLGKLFF
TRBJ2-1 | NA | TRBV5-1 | CASSPSPAGLYNEQFF
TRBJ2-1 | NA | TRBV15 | CASRDRGRNEQFF
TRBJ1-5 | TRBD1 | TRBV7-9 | CASSHSGQTSNQPQHF
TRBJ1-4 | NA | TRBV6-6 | CASWLMEVF
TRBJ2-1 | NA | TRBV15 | CATSRGSDEQFF
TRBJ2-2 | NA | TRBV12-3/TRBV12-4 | CASSRRIRDTGELFF
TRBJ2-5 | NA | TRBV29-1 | CSVEDPVWETQYF
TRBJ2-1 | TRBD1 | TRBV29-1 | CSVVGGTGSYNEQFF
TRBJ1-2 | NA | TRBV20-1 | CSARDGLAGQMGYGYTF
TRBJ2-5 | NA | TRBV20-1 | CSAGTGSQETQYF
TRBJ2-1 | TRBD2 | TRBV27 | CASSFAGLGFYEQFF
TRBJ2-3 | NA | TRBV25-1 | CASSEYAGRLTDTQYF
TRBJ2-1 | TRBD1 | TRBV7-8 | CASSSGQGQFF
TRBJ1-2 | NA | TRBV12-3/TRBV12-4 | CASTLGLGYGYTF
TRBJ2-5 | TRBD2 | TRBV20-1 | CSARVAGIGQYF
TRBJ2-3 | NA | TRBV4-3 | CASSQGPRRRLDTQYF
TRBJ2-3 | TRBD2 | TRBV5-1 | CASSLSLAGGPTDTQYF
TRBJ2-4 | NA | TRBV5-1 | CASSGGDLLAKNIQYF
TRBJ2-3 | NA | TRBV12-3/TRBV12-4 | CASSPRRMGDTQYF
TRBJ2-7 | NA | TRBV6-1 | CASRVGPYGYYEQYF
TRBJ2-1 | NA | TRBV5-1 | CASSLTSGEVDEQFF
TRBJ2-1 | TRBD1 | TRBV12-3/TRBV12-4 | CASSSRTGGSYNEQFF
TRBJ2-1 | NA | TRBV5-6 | CASSPVHREGTVARPNEQFF
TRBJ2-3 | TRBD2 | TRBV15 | CATSIIILGLATDTQYF
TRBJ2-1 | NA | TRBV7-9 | CASSLSRDTIEQFF
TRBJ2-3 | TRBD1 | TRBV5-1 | CASSLAGQPDTQYF
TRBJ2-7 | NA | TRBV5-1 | CASSLMEGYEQYF
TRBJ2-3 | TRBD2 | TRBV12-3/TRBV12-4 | CASSLRGGYRTSTDTQYF
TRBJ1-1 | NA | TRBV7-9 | CASSPRVGQGMGAEAFF
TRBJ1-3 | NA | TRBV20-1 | CSAKRLNLSSTIYF
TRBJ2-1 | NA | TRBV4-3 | CASSQSPSASSYNEQFF
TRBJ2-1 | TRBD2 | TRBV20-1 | CSARGTRGGDEQFF
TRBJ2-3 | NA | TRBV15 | CATSRDPGPSTDTQYF
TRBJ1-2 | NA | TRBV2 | CASSELYRDFLYGYTF
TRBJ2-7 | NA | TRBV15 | CATSNSYSSDEQYF